Listed below are T cell receptor beta chains from one sample, sequenced in a study of vaccination effects on CD4 cells after COVID-19. Sequenced by immunoSEQ multiplex PCR; TCRdb stores in-frame clones only, minus some. This table has 30,000 to 35,000 clones, approximately 72% appearing once. What these receptors recognize is not known. The sequenced sample was CD4+ T cells from PBMCs cultured with a peptide pool, obtained before COVID-19 vaccination. Every receptor here comes from a human donor who had a prior SARS-CoV-2 infection. Both conserved end residues are part of each CDR3. D genes are given only for firm matches. Part of the rows lack a size; the others show once, few, many or a class for expanded clones.

-	TRBV5-6	TRBD2	TRBJ2-5	TGTGCCAGCAGCTTGGTCTCGGGGGGAGGAGAGACCCAGTACTTC	CASSLVSGGGETQYF
few	TRBV2	-	TRBJ2-2	TGTGCCAGCACGGACCCATTGAGTTGGACCGGGGAGCTGTTTTTT	CASTDPLSWTGELFF
-	TRBV5-5	TRBD1	TRBJ2-3	TGTGCCAGCAGCCCCGGGACAGGGTTTACAGATACGCAGTATTTT	CASSPGTGFTDTQYF
-	TRBV4-3	-	TRBJ1-3	TGCGCCAGCAGCCAAGTGGTCATGGACTCTGGAAACACCATATATTTT	CASSQVVMDSGNTIYF
-	TRBV12-3/TRBV12-4	-	TRBJ1-1	TGTGCCAGCACCGTACAGGTAAACACTGAAGCTTTCTTT	CASTVQVNTEAFF
-	TRBV5-1	-	TRBJ2-5	TGCGCCAGCAGCTTGGATACGGGGGAGGAGACCCAGTACTTC	CASSLDTGEETQYF
-	TRBV4-1	TRBD1	TRBJ1-4	TGCGCCAGCAGCCAACTACGCAACAGGGGCGTCGAAAAACTGTTTTTT	CASSQLRNRGVEKLFF
-	TRBV9	TRBD1	TRBJ1-5	TGTGCCAGCAGCGTACAGGGGGGGGCTCAGCCCCAGCATTTT	CASSVQGGAQPQHF
-	TRBV18	TRBD2	TRBJ2-1	TGTGCCAGCTCACCCCCTGGACTAGCGGCGTTCGGTGAGCAGTTCTTC	CASSPPGLAAFGEQFF
-	TRBV13	-	TRBJ2-7	TGTGCCAGCAGCTCCCGCACATCGTCCCACGAGCAGTACTTC	CASSSRTSSHEQYF
-	TRBV10-1	TRBD1	TRBJ1-1	TGCGCCAGCAGTGGGTCCCGTGGACAGGGGGGGACTGAAGCTTTCTTT	CASSGSRGQGGTEAFF
few	TRBV7-9	-	TRBJ1-1	TGTGCCAGCAGCCTTACGGGGGGAGCTTTCTTT	CASSLTGGAFF
few	TRBV12-5	TRBD1	TRBJ1-1	TGTGCTAGTGCCCGAGGACAGGGTTCCAACATTGAAGCTTTCTTT	CASARGQGSNIEAFF
-	TRBV7-3	TRBD1	TRBJ2-5	TGTGCCAGCAGCAGAGGAGGGACAGGGGTTGGTGAGACCCAGTACTTC	CASSRGGTGVGETQYF
-	TRBV5-8	-	TRBJ2-7	TGTGCCAGCAGCTTGGATCGTCTAGCCTACGAGCAGTACTTC	CASSLDRLAYEQYF
-	TRBV2	-	TRBJ2-7	TGTGCCAGCAGAGACTACGAGCAGTACTTC	CASRDYEQYF
-	TRBV12-3/TRBV12-4	-	TRBJ1-6	TGTGCCAGCACGCGAGGGAATTCACCCCTCCACTTT	CASTRGNSPLHF
-	TRBV5-1	-	TRBJ2-5	TGCGCCAGCAGCTTGGCCGTCCCCCAAGAGACCCAGTACTTC	CASSLAVPQETQYF
-	TRBV7-3	TRBD1	TRBJ2-2	TGTGCCAGCAGCCGTATAGGGGGCTCCACCGGGGAGCTGTTTTTT	CASSRIGGSTGELFF
-	TRBV10-3	-	TRBJ1-2	TGTGCCATCAAGGGGATCGGGCCACTTGGCTACACCTTC	CAIKGIGPLGYTF
-	TRBV11-2	-	TRBJ1-1	TGTGCCAGCAGCTTTTCGGGGGGATCGGAAGAAGCTTTCTTT	CASSFSGGSEEAFF
-	TRBV7-3	-	TRBJ1-2	TGTGCCAGCAGCTCCTCGGCGGGGGGTGGCTACACCTTC	CASSSSAGGGYTF
-	TRBV27	-	TRBJ1-2	TGTGCCAGCAGTTTATCGAACCAGGGACCCTACACCTTC	CASSLSNQGPYTF
once	TRBV7-9	TRBD1	TRBJ1-2	TGTGCCAGCAGCCCTGGGACAGGGGGCATGAGCTACACCTTC	CASSPGTGGMSYTF
-	TRBV5-4	-	TRBJ1-2	TGTGCCAGCAGCTTGGCCCTGGCAGGGGCGAGGGGTGGCTACACCTTC	CASSLALAGARGGYTF
-	TRBV19	-	TRBJ2-5	TGTGCCAGTAGTATGGGACGGTGGGGAGAGACCCAGTACTTC	CASSMGRWGETQYF
-	TRBV11-3	TRBD1	TRBJ2-4	TGTGCCAGCAGCCCGGAACAGGGGTATGGGGTGAACATTCAGTACTTC	CASSPEQGYGVNIQYF
few	TRBV4-1	-	TRBJ1-2	TGCGCCAGCAGCCAGCCCGGGCCGGCCCGGTATGGCTACACCTTC	CASSQPGPARYGYTF
-	TRBV18	-	TRBJ1-3	TGTGCCAGCTCACCATGGACCAACTCTGGAAACACCATATATTTT	CASSPWTNSGNTIYF
-	TRBV18	TRBD2	TRBJ2-1	TGTGCCAGCTCACCCGGGACTAGCGGCGGGAATGAGCAGTTCTTC	CASSPGTSGGNEQFF